These 8 T cell receptor beta chains originate from one sample sequenced in a study of T cell responses to AZD1222 COVID-19 vaccine. TCRdb keeps only in-frame clones here, not all; method: immunoSEQ multiplex PCR. Of 140,000 to 150,000 clones listed, roughly 87% are singletons. The source was peripheral blood, collected 28 days after the second AZD1222 dose. The receptors were sampled from an adult who received the AZD1222 COVID-19 vaccine.

The chain uses TRBV24-1 and TRBJ2-1; 7 bases line up with TRBD2. The CDR3 consists of 14 residues. Germline CDR1 and CDR2: KGHDR and SFDVKD. With V trimmed by 7 bases and J by 7 bases, 9 bases remained unmatched. CDR3 residues: CATRGPAGENEQFF. The CDR3 nucleotides read TGTGCCACCAGGGGACCTGCGGGAGAAAATGAGCAGTTCTTC.

The chain uses TRBV4-2 and TRBJ2-7; 8 nucleotides match TRBD2. Per germline, CDR1 LGHNA and CDR2 YNFKEQ. This CDR3 has 15 amino acids. V lost 4 bases and J lost 3; bases outside the gene matches: 8. CDR3 loop: CASSPLEREFYEQYF. The CDR3 coding sequence is TGTGCCAGCAGCCCCCTGGAGCGGGAGTTCTACGAGCAGTACTTC.

This chain uses TRBV29-1 with TRBJ1-3; 9 bases line up with TRBD1. Germline V CDR1 and CDR2: SQVTM, ANQGSEA. V was pared by 5 bases and J by 2 bases, with 1 base of the junction left unmatched. CDR3 length equals 13 residues. In DNA form, the CDR3 reads TGCAGCGTTCGACAGGGGGCTGGAAACACCATATATTTT. Its translation is CSVRQGAGNTIYF.

The sample holds a few counts of this clone. V gene TRBV27 combines with J gene TRBJ2-7; D ambiguous. CDR3 length: 12 amino acids. Per the germline V gene, CDR1 is MNHEY and CDR2 is SMNVEV (reference sequence). V lost 4 bases to trimming and J lost 5 bases, with 9 bases between them. CDR3 sequence reads: CASSSGAHEQYF. In DNA form, the CDR3 reads TGTGCCAGCAGTTCGGGCGCCCACGAGCAGTACTTC.

V gene TRBV6-6 combines with J gene TRBJ2-7; D is unclear. CDR1 MNHNY and CDR2 SVGAGI come from the germline V gene (reference sequence). The CDR3 length is 14 residues. The V end was cut by 2 bases, the J end by 0 bases, with 8 bases between. The CDR3 reads CASSYVINSYEQYF. The CDR3 DNA reads TGTGCCAGCAGTTACGTCATCAACTCCTACGAGCAGTACTTC.

CDR3 nucleotide sequence: TGTGCCAGCAGTTACGGGGAGACTAAAGAGACCCAGTACTTC. This codes for CASSYGETKETQYF. J is TRBJ2-5 and V is TRBV6-5; the D gene is possibly TRBD2 (5 bases). The CDR3 covers 14 residues. Trimming took off 2 bases at V and 3 bases at J, with 10 bases between the two ends. The V gene's germline CDR1 is MNHEY and CDR2 SVGAGI.

V and J are TRBV7-8 and TRBJ2-7, with 8 bases lining up with TRBD2. Germline V lookup: CDR1 SGHVS, CDR2 FQNEAQ. The V and J ends lost 4 bases and 2 bases, in that order; junction bases with no gene match: 16. This CDR3 is 18 amino acids long. CDR3 amino acids: CASSSLFKGGTRAYEQYF. The CDR3 DNA sequence: TGTGCCAGCAGCTCATTGTTTAAGGGGGGGACTAGGGCCTACGAGCAGTACTTC.

V and J are TRBV14 and TRBJ2-5, with D uncertain. Trimming shortened V by 4 bases and J by 2 bases, and 8 bases separated the two germline ends. The CDR3 sequence is 13 residues long. The V gene's germline CDR1 is SGHDN and CDR2 FVKESK. The CDR3 sequence: CASSLGQQETQYF. CDR3 DNA sequence: TGTGCCAGCAGCCTAGGGCAGCAAGAGACCCAGTACTTC.